One and the same sample provided the 11 T cell receptor beta chains below, sequenced in a study of blood T cells in healthy people across ages. Next came a second PCR, run for about 7 to 12 cycles, which used a sample-barcoded 5' primer along with a J-beta primer mix. MiXCR, applied by TCRdb to the 5' RACE reads, yields one record per CDR3 protein. The repertoire holds approximately 780,000 distinct CDR3 sequences, with approximately 24% as singletons. These data are also associated with another study on T cells of mothers and their children.

Specimen: blood. The source of these receptors is a boy aged 5 to 17 in good health.

This clonotype was seen a few times. The rearrangement uses TRBV5-1 and TRBJ2-3, with D possibly TRBD2 on 5 matching bases. This CDR3 has 11 residues. Germline V gene data show CDR1 as SGHRS and CDR2 as YFSETQ. V was shortened by 5 bases and J by 6 bases, with 7 bases between the two germline ends. CDR3: CASREGDTQYF. DNA of the CDR3: TGCGCCAGCAGAGAGGGTGATACGCAGTATTTT.

The chain joins TRBV15 to TRBJ2-5, with D maybe TRBD1 (5 bases). In germline, CDR1 is LNHNV, CDR2 YYDKDF (reference sequence). CDR3 length equals 16 residues. V lost 0 bases and J 1 base, leaving 12 bases between the germline ends. CDR3 residues: CATSRDLGAAQETQYF. CDR3 DNA sequence: TGTGCCACCAGCAGAGATCTTGGGGCGGCCCAAGAGACCCAGTACTTC.

The rearrangement links TRBV28 to TRBJ1-5, with D tentatively TRBD1 (5 bases). The CDR3 is made up of 12 amino acids. V lost 10 bases and J lost 4, with 11 bases in between. Per the germline V gene, CDR1 is MDHEN and CDR2 is SYDVKM. The CDR3: CATHGGNQPQHF. The CDR3 nucleotides read TGTGCCACACACGGGGGTAATCAGCCCCAGCATTTT.

This clonotype was found a few times. V and J are TRBV11-2 and TRBJ2-5; 10 bases are a match to TRBD2. The CDR3 totals 16 residues. V gave up 1 base and J gave up 2 bases; unmatched junction bases: 4. CDR1 and CDR2 (germline): SGHAT, FQNNGV. CDR3 loop: CASSLAIAGGQETQYF. As DNA, the CDR3 is TGTGCCAGCAGCTTAGCAATAGCGGGGGGACAAGAGACCCAGTACTTC.

This clonotype has only a few counts. The V and J genes are TRBV18 and TRBJ1-1; the match to TRBD1 covers 7 bases. The V gene's germline CDR1 is KGHSH and CDR2 LQKENI. The CDR3 covers 15 residues. Trimming cost V 3 bases and J 1 base; bases outside gene matches: 5. The chain's CDR3 is CASSPIQGSNTEAFF. The CDR3 nucleotides read TGTGCCAGCTCACCGATACAGGGGTCGAACACTGAAGCTTTCTTT.

Only a few counts were recorded for this clonotype. A junction boundary mismatches the germline segment, possibly from a read error. This chain links TRBV7-8 with TRBJ2-7, with 7 nucleotides matching TRBD1. The CDR3 sequence is 17 residues long. Germline V gene lookup returns CDR1 SGHVS and CDR2 FQNEAQ. CDR3 residues: CASSSRGLLAISYEQYF. CDR3 DNA: TGTGCCAGCAGCTCTAGGGGGCTCCTCGCAATCTCCTACGAGCAGTACTTT.

The V call is TRBV30, the J call TRBJ1-4; 10 bases map to TRBD1. CDR1 and CDR2 (germline): GTSNPN, SVGIG (reference sequence). The length of the CDR3 is 14 residues. Trimming took 4 bases from V and 8 from J; bases not matched to a gene: 7. Here the CDR3 DNA reads TGTGCCTGGACTCCGGGACAGGGGCGAGAAAAACTGTTTTTT. It translates to CAWTPGQGREKLFF.

In this sample, this clonotype turned up a few times. The chain links TRBV5-1 to TRBJ2-7, with D possibly TRBD2 on 5 matching bases. CDR3 length: 14 amino acids. V lost 0 bases to trimming and J lost 6 bases, with 13 bases between them. CDR1 is SGHRS, CDR2 YFSETQ, per germline. CDR3 sequence (DNA): TGCGCCAGCAGCTTGGGCGCCCGTCGGGGCGAGCAGTACTTC. This codes for CASSLGARRGEQYF.

This sequence joins TRBV11-2 and TRBJ2-7; 9 bases align to TRBD1. Germline V gene data show CDR1 as SGHAT and CDR2 as FQNNGV. J was trimmed by 1 base and V by 4 bases; bases with no gene match: 5. The CDR3 consists of 15 residues. DNA for the CDR3: TGTGCCAGCAGCTCTACCGGGACAGGGTCCTACGAGCAGTACTTC. Translation: CASSSTGTGSYEQYF.

This clonotype was observed a few times. In DNA form, the CDR3 reads TGTGCCAGCAGCCACCCCACAGAAACATACAATGAGCAGTTCTTC. This encodes CASSHPTETYNEQFF. The rearrangement joins TRBV3-1 to TRBJ2-5; D is ambiguous. The DNA end is more similar to TRBJ2-1, so the J call may be wrong. This CDR3 is built from 15 residues. CDR1 and CDR2 (germline): LGHDT, YNNKEL (reference sequence).

The chain combines TRBV29-1 with TRBJ2-5, with 9 bases lining up with TRBD2. The J call may be mistaken, given a closer DNA end match to TRBJ2-1. This CDR3 comprises 15 residues. Germline lookup yields CDR1 SQVTM and CDR2 ANQGSEA. In DNA, the CDR3 is TGCAGCGTTGAAGATCGGGGCGGGGGGGCCCATGAGCAGTTCTTC. Translating gives CSVEDRGGGAHEQFF.